This note documents a single T cell receptor (beta chain) sequence. This sample is drawn from a study of shared clonotypes between healthy human individuals. The CDR3 extends over 14 amino acids. Trimming left V 5 bases short and J 1 base short, with 14 bases between. Germline V gene sequence: CDR1 GTSNPN, CDR2 SVGIG (reference sequence). Sequencing used immunoSEQ multiplex PCR; TCRdb keeps in-frame clones, though not all of them. The table records over 95,000 clones, around 68% of them present only once. Input material: memory CD8+ T cells sorted from blood. Specified subset: CD45RO+ cells pooled with CCR7-negative TemRA cells. The TCR originated in a woman in her thirties in good health. The chain combines TRBV30 with TRBJ2-5; D unclear. CDR3 region: CAWAFGGSQETQYF. The CDR3 region has the DNA TGTGCCTGGGCATTCGGTGGCAGCCAAGAGACCCAGTACTTC.